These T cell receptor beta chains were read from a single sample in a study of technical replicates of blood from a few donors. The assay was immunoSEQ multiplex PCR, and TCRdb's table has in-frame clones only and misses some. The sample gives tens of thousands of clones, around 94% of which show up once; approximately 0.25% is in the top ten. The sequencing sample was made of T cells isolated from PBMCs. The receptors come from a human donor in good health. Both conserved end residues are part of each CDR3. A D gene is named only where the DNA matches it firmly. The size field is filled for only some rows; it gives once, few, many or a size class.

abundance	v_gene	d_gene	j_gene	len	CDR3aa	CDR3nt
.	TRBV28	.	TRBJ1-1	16	CASSPVEGREYAEAFF	TGTGCCAGCAGTCCCGTGGAGGGACGGGAATACGCTGAAGCTTTCTTT
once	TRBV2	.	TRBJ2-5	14	CASSEHRVQETQYF	TGTGCCAGCAGTGAACATAGAGTGCAAGAGACCCAGTACTTC
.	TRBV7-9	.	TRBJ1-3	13	CASLGVSGNTIYF	TGTGCCAGCCTCGGGGTCTCCGGAAACACCATATATTTT
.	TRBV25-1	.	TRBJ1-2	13	CASSDPGDYGYTF	TGTGCCAGCAGTGATCCAGGGGACTATGGCTACACCTTC
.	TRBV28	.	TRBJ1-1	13	CASTRSMNTEAFF	TGTGCCAGCACACGATCTATGAACACTGAAGCTTTCTTT
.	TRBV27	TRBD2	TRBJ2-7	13	CASSGDYSYEQYF	TGTGCCAGCAGTGGGGACTACTCCTACGAGCAGTACTTC
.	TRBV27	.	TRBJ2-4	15	CASSLFASTSDIQYF	TGTGCCAGCAGTTTATTCGCTAGCACGTCGGACATTCAGTACTTC
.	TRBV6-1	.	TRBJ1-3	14	CASRVRGTGNTIYF	TGTGCCAGCAGAGTCCGAGGGACTGGAAACACCATATATTTT
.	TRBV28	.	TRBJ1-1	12	CASSLFPGQAFF	TGTGCCAGCAGTTTATTCCCAGGGCAAGCTTTCTTT
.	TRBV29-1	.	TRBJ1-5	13	CSVARGEGQPQHF	TGCAGCGTTGCGCGGGGAGAAGGACAGCCCCAGCATTTT
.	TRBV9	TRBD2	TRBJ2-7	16	CASSVSSGGGSYEQYF	TGTGCCAGCAGCGTAAGCTCTGGCGGGGGCTCCTACGAGCAGTACTTC
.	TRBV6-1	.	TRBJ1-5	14	CASSEDRAAWPQHF	TGTGCCAGCAGTGAAGACAGGGCTGCGTGGCCCCAGCATTTT
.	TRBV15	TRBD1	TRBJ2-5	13	CATRDRGSETQYF	TGTGCCACCCGGGACAGGGGTAGTGAGACCCAGTACTTC
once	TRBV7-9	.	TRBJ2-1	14	CASVNSGAYNEQFF	TGTGCCAGCGTTAATAGCGGAGCCTACAATGAGCAGTTCTTC
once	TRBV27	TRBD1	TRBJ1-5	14	CASSFRQGSRPQHF	TGTGCCAGCAGTTTCAGACAGGGCTCACGGCCCCAGCATTTT
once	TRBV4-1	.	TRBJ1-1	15	CASSQRQGGDTEAFF	TGCGCCAGCAGCCAACGGCAGGGTGGAGACACTGAAGCTTTCTTT